The 14 T cell receptor beta chains in this list originate from one sample, sequenced in a study of cytomegalovirus exposure and HLA in healthy donors. The PCR made use of 60 Vbeta and 13 Jbeta primers. Assay: immunoSEQ multiplex PCR; the TCRdb copy retains only in-frame clones and omits some. The sample yields about 54,000 clones, of which the top ten take up approximately 6.8%. Sequencing input: PBMCs. The origin of the receptors is a woman between 40 and 55 years old in good health and CMV-seronegative.

This chain connects TRBV6-6 to TRBJ2-2; a possible D gene is TRBD2 (5 bases). The CDR3 is 16 residues long. The germline gives CDR1 MNHNY, CDR2 SVGAGI (reference sequence). The V and J ends lost 0 bases and 5 bases respectively, with 13 bases between them. The CDR3 spells CASSYSESSATGELFF. CDR3 DNA sequence: TGTGCCAGCAGTTACTCCGAGAGTAGCGCTACCGGGGAGCTGTTTTTT.

The chain uses TRBV19 and TRBJ2-7; a possible D gene is TRBD2 (5 bases). Germline V CDR1 and CDR2: LNHDA, SQIVND (reference sequence). The germline V and J ends were trimmed by 3 bases and 0 bases, with 12 bases remaining between them. The length of the CDR3 is 15 residues. The DNA of the CDR3 is TGTGCCAGTAGTATCGCCGGACTCTCCTCCTACGAGCAGTACTTC. This gives the protein CASSIAGLSSYEQYF.

CDR3 DNA sequence: TGTGCCATCAGGTATGACAGGGCCAGCACAGATACGCAGTATTTT. It specifies CAIRYDRASTDTQYF. This chain joins TRBV10-3 and TRBJ2-3; TRBD1 matches at 7 bases. With 6 bases clipped from V and 0 bases from J, the junction kept 6 bases outside the gene matches. The CDR3 loop spans 15 amino acids. From germline, CDR1 is ENHRY and CDR2 SYGVKD.

The chain uses TRBV5-1 and TRBJ1-2; a possible D gene is TRBD1 (5 bases). Per the germline V gene, CDR1 is SGHRS and CDR2 is YFSETQ. CDR3 length: 15 amino acids. V lost 4 bases and J 3 bases, leaving 16 bases between the germline ends. CDR3 in DNA: TGCGCCAGCAGCCCGGGTGCAGGGAAGGACTATGGCTACACCTTC. Its translation is CASSPGAGKDYGYTF.

V usage is TRBV18 and J usage is TRBJ1-4; D gene unclear. The germline V and J ends were trimmed by 6 bases and 5 bases, with 10 bases remaining between them. The CDR3 covers 13 residues. Germline V gene lookup returns CDR1 KGHSH and CDR2 LQKENI. In nucleotides, the CDR3 is TGTGCCAGCTCCCGAGGGCAGAATGAAAAACTGTTTTTT. Its translation is CASSRGQNEKLFF. Looking up the rest from reference TRBV18 and TRBJ1-4 gives the full variable domain: NAGVMQNPRHLVRRRGQEARLRCSPMKGHSHVYWYRQLPEEGLKFMVYLQKENIIDESGMPKERFSAEFPKEGPSILRIQQVVRGDSAAYFCASSRGQNEKLFFGSGTQLSVL.

The rearrangement links TRBV5-1 to TRBJ2-2; TRBD2 matches at 9 bases. V was clipped by 3 bases and J by 1 base; unmatched bases: 4. From germline, CDR1 is SGHRS and CDR2 YFSETQ. The CDR3 is 16 residues long. CDR3 loop: CASSYSGSMNTGELFF. CDR3 DNA sequence: TGCGCCAGCAGCTATAGCGGGAGTATGAACACCGGGGAGCTGTTTTTT.

This chain joins TRBV7-2 and TRBJ2-1; 10 positions agree with TRBD2. The CDR3 consists of 12 residues. V trimming: 5 bases; J trimming: 15 bases; junction bases outside the gene matches: 7. Germline CDR1 reads SGHTA; CDR2 reads FQGNSA. Here the CDR3 DNA reads TGTGCCAGCAGCGCTAGCGGGGGCTTCGGGTTCTTC. Amino acid sequence: CASSASGGFGFF.

The chain uses TRBV7-2 and TRBJ1-4; D remains ambiguous. V gave up 5 bases and J gave up 6 bases, with 13 bases separating them. CDR3 size: 14 residues. CDR1 is SGHTA, CDR2 FQGNSA, per germline. CDR3 sequence reads: CASSLGSPYEKLFF. Written as DNA, the CDR3 is TGTGCCAGCAGCCTAGGTTCCCCGTATGAAAAACTGTTTTTT.

The rearrangement joins TRBV28 to TRBJ1-5, with 7 nucleotides matching TRBD1. The CDR3 length is 15 residues. With V trimmed by 7 bases and J by 0 bases, 6 bases remained unmatched. Looked up from germline, CDR1 is MDHEN and CDR2 is SYDVKM. The DNA of the CDR3 is TGTGCCAGCATTCAGGGGGATTATAGCAATCAGCCCCAGCATTTT. Amino acids: CASIQGDYSNQPQHF. The whole variable domain, remainder taken from reference TRBV28 and TRBJ1-5, is DVKVTQSSRYLVKRTGEKVFLECVQDMDHENMFWYRQDPGLGLRLIYFSYDVKMKEKGDIPEGYSVSREKKERFSLILESASTNQTSMYLCASIQGDYSNQPQHFGDGTRLSIL.

This rearrangement joins TRBV4-3 to TRBJ2-1, with 8 positions matching TRBD2. The CDR3 totals 15 residues. V shed 0 bases, J shed 2 bases, and the junction held 0 bases outside the gene matches. CDR1 and CDR2 from the germline V gene are LGHNA and YSLEER. DNA for the CDR3: TGCGCCAGCAGCCAAGACGGGAGGGCCTACAATGAGCAGTTCTTC. Translated, it gives CASSQDGRAYNEQFF.

V gene TRBV29-1 combines with J gene TRBJ1-3, with D perhaps matching TRBD1 (5 bases). This CDR3 is built from 16 residues. V was shortened by 4 bases and J by 2 bases, with 18 bases between the two germline ends. Germline values: CDR1 SQVTM, CDR2 ANQGSEA. CDR3 protein: CSVGGAGGEAGNTIYF. CDR3 DNA: TGCAGCGTTGGAGGGGCCGGAGGGGAAGCTGGAAACACCATATATTTT.

The chain combines TRBV6-5 with TRBJ2-7, with 8 bases aligning to TRBD2. The trim removed 4 bases at V and 7 bases at J, leaving 9 bases unmatched. There are 14 residues in the CDR3. The germline V gene encodes CDR1 MNHEY and CDR2 SVGAGI. CDR3 protein: CASSSGRAEGEQYF. DNA for the CDR3: TGTGCCAGCAGTTCCGGGAGGGCCGAGGGGGAGCAGTACTTC.

This rearrangement joins TRBV7-6 to TRBJ2-7; 7 bases line up with TRBD1. Trimming at V came to 5 bases and at J to 4 bases, leaving 11 bases not matched to a gene. Germline V gene data show CDR1 as SGHVS and CDR2 as FNYEAQ. This CDR3 contains 15 residues. DNA of the CDR3: TGTGCCAGCAGCCCGCGGACAGGTCTTGGGTACGAGCAGTACTTC. Its protein product is CASSPRTGLGYEQYF. The full variable domain, with the rest looked up from reference TRBV7-6 and TRBJ2-7, is GAGVSQSPRYKVTKRGQDVALRCDPISGHVSLYWYRQALGQGPEFLTYFNYEAQQDKSGLPNDRFSAERPEGSISTLTIQRTEQRDSAMYRCASSPRTGLGYEQYFGPGTRLTVT.

The J gene is TRBJ2-7, the V gene TRBV10-3; TRBD1 matches 7 bases. V dropped 3 bases and J dropped 2; count of bases not matched to a gene: 22. The CDR3 runs 20 residues. Germline CDR1 and CDR2: ENHRY and SYGVKD. The CDR3 DNA is TGTGCCATCAGTGATCCCCCGGGACAGTGGACGTCCCTGGGCACCTACGAGCAGTACTTC. Its protein is CAISDPPGQWTSLGTYEQYF.